This T cell receptor beta chain was profiled in a study of radiotherapy plus CTLA-4 blockade in lung cancer. Method: immunoSEQ multiplex PCR; TCRdb's copy keeps in-frame clones and lacks some. Of around 72,000 clones in the sample, around four fifths were seen once. This clone was counted a few times. The CDR3 length is 14 residues. Deletions cut 0 bases from V and 4 bases from J, with 9 bases between. The germline V gene has CDR1 SGHRS and CDR2 YFSETQ. Patients with chemo-refractory metastatic non-small-cell lung cancer received focal radiation plus CTLA-4 blockade with ipilimumab. V and J are TRBV5-1 and TRBJ2-3; tentative D call: TRBD2 (6 bases). This TCR was recovered from a human donor with non-small cell lung cancer who had a complete response to radiotherapy plus ipilimumab. Here the sequenced sample was peripheral blood, taken from a patient treated with radiotherapy plus ipilimumab. CDR3 in amino acids: CASSLGGGSDTQYF. For the CDR3, the DNA is TGCGCCAGCAGCTTGGGTGGGGGGTCAGATACGCAGTATTTT.